Here is one T cell receptor (beta chain) with its context. It has no known antigen specificity. Per-base quality was not reported, and no clone a single base away is much larger than it. Receptors were amplified or captured by 5' RACE. This sample was sequenced with an Illumina HiSeq 2500. A second PCR of roughly 7 to 11 cycles was performed with a sample-barcoded 5' primer and a J-beta primer mix. Each TCR beta cDNA molecule received a unique molecular identifier from a template-switch 5' adaptor carrying 12 random nucleotides. At least 2.5 million CDR3-containing paired-end reads were obtained from each sample. First-strand cDNA was synthesized from all RNA with the Mint cDNA synthesis kit, primed by a TRBC-specific oligonucleotide. Following uracil-DNA glycosylase treatment, a first 18-cycle PCR with universal primers M1SS and BC2_uni_R was performed on all cDNA. The authors processed their data as follows. For normalization, 1 million high-quality reads, each with a distinct molecular identifier, were randomly selected from each sample. Reads sharing molecular identifiers were discarded rather than binned into consensus sequences. MiTCR, with a Q25 quality threshold and the strictest error-elimination algorithm, was used for CDR3 identification, clonotype clustering and error correction. A nonparametric unseen species model using Euler transformation provided a lower-bound estimate of total TCR beta diversity. TCRdb reprocessed the public reads (quality trimming at Q25 with fastp, clone calling with MiXCR) and kept in-frame beta chains. A single entry per CDR3 protein holds the most common genes and DNA from its merged rows. These V and J calls derive from TCRdb rather than the authors' analysis. This sample has approximately 940,000 distinct CDR3 sequences in its table, and under 50% of those were observed once. Together, the top ten hold roughly an eighth of the sample.

From its cysteine to its phenylalanine, the CDR3 spans 15 amino acids. The entry retains the CDR3 DNA only, 45 bases that are in frame from base 1. V is reduced by 5 bases and J by 2 bases, leaving a spacing of 16 bases between them. The donors were some 39 Caucasian individuals from Russia, aged 6 to 90 years, who were systemically healthy. Roughly 9 milliliters of peripheral blood were drawn from each donor into EDTA-treated Vacutainer tubes. Ficoll-Paque density-gradient centrifugation was used to isolate PBMCs, with at least 7 million obtained per sample. Total RNA, at least 5.5 micrograms per sample, was extracted from PBMCs with Trizol reagent. Naive CD45RAhigh/CD27high T cell percentages were measured by flow cytometry on a PBMC aliquot from every donor. The entry originates in a study of blood T cells in healthy people across ages (dated by TCRdb to 2015 to 2017). For context, the study as a whole: Template switching captured roughly one uniquely barcoded TCR beta cDNA molecule per two T cells in model experiments. Using the same blood draw, the study looked at two additional independent replicas of 1 million unique cDNA reads for two donors, one aged 18 to 30 and the other aged 80 or older. Age-related changes in TCR beta repertoire diversity were measured in the study by deep sequencing normalized with unique cDNA molecular identifiers. The donors were divided into four age groups: young (average around 15 years), middle-aged (roughly 40), aged (approximately 59) and long-lived (82). To avoid experimental bias, donors of different ages were distributed randomly across sequencing lanes. The paper's findings and limits, for the study overall: Compared with the aged group, the long-lived group had more naive CD4+ T cells, fewer expanded clones and increased TCR diversity, suggesting age selection. The CMV infection status of donors was not known, potentially confounding age-related changes in expanded clonotypes. The percentage of naive T cells measured by flow cytometry correlated strongly with observed TCR beta diversity. Conclusive comparison of naive and antigen-experienced compartments was prevented by the profiling of bulk unsorted PBMCs. As age increased, observed TCR beta diversity per million T cells dropped in a roughly linear way, and a significant reduction was already evident by age roughly 40. Estimates of total diversity based on one million sequenced T cells were considered lower bounds and underestimates.

Material: blood. This TCR derives from a man aged 25-45 years in good health. The chain is made from TRBV12-3 or TRBV12-4 and TRBJ2-7, with TRBD2 perhaps the D gene, on 6 matching bases. The CDR3 has the sequence CASSQSGTLAYEQYF. The nucleotides are TGTGCCAGCAGTCAGTCCGGGACTCTGGCCTACGAGCAGTACTTC.